This T cell receptor (beta chain) was retrieved from a study of cytomegalovirus exposure and HLA in healthy donors. Study conclusions and caveats: Previous analysis showed most TCR beta V segments were productive about 87% or about 30% of the time.

This CDR3 has 16 residues. The J segment lost 2 bases and the V segment lost 2 bases, leaving 3 bases of the junction unmatched. Germline CDR1 is SGHKS and CDR2 is YYEKEE (reference sequence). The PCR was carried out with 60 Vbeta primers and 13 Jbeta primers. Sequenced by immunoSEQ multiplex PCR; TCRdb stores in-frame clones only, minus some. Its table lists approximately 34,000 clones. About this clone: Antigen: not known.

This sequence was found in a woman aged 40 to 50 in good health and CMV-seropositive. This chain uses TRBV5-5 with TRBJ2-3; TRBD2 aligns across 12 bases. The sample was PBMCs. CDR3: CASSLGLAGNTDTQYF. As DNA, the CDR3 is TGTGCCAGCAGCTTAGGACTAGCGGGGAACACAGATACGCAGTATTTT. Based on the CDR3 plus reference TRBV5-5 and TRBJ2-3, the full variable domain is DAGVTQSPTHLIKTRGQQVTLRCSPISGHKSVSWYQQVLGQGPQFIFQYYEKEERGRGNFPDRFSARQFPNYSSELNVNALLLGDSALYLCASSLGLAGNTDTQYFGPGTRLTVL.